Sequencing of this T cell receptor (beta chain) was carried out in a study of T cell responses to AZD1222 COVID-19 vaccine. Study-wide context: Second-dose schedules of about 4 or about 12 weeks were combined.

Per the germline V gene, CDR1 is MGHRA and CDR2 is YSYEKL. V lost 0 bases and J 6 bases, leaving 5 bases between the germline ends. CDR3 length equals 12 residues. With respect to this clone: As yet, its antigen is unknown.

Regarding the study as a whole: Reports say nearly half of spike-specific TCRs go after unmutated variant regions.

Libraries were prepared by immunoSEQ multiplex PCR; TCRdb keeps only in-frame clonotypes and omits some of them. The sample holds some 120,000 clones, 90% to 95% seen once. The chain uses TRBV4-1 and TRBJ1-1; TRBD1 is a possible D gene (5 bases). The source is an adult in good health. Material: peripheral blood, obtained on day 0 of AZD1222 vaccination. The CDR3 DNA is TGCGCCAGCAGCCAAGAGGGGGCTGAAGCTTTCTTT. Translation: CASSQEGAEAFF.